A single sample is the source of the 11 T cell receptor beta chains below, sequenced in a study of cytomegalovirus exposure and HLA in healthy donors. In the PCR, 60 Vbeta and 13 Jbeta primers were used. Profiled with immunoSEQ multiplex PCR; TCRdb holds only in-frame clones, not every one. The table includes approximately 170,000 clones, about 84% detected once. The sample consisted of PBMCs. The origin of the receptors is a man in his forties or fifties in good health and CMV-seropositive.

The chain has TRBV7-9 and TRBJ2-3, with a weak D call TRBD1 (6 bases). Per germline, CDR1 SEHNR and CDR2 FQNEAQ (reference sequence). The CDR3 spans 14 residues. The V end was cut by 2 bases, the J end by 3 bases, with 9 bases between. CDR3: CASSLTGITDTQYF. CDR3 nucleotides: TGTGCCAGCAGCTTAACAGGGATTACAGATACGCAGTATTTT.

This chain uses TRBV5-8 with TRBJ2-3; no firm D call. This CDR3 comprises 14 residues. Germline values: CDR1 SGHTS, CDR2 YDEGEE. Trimming cost V 2 bases and J 0 bases, with 7 bases left between them. Here the CDR3 DNA reads TGTGCCAGCAGCTTTGTTTATAGCACAGATACGCAGTATTTT. Translating gives CASSFVYSTDTQYF.

Remarks on this clone: The sample contains more than one DNA sequence encoding this CDR3. This chain connects TRBV28 to TRBJ1-2, with 10 bases matching TRBD1. This CDR3 has 15 residues. Germline trimming cut 4 bases from V and 5 bases from J; bases unmatched to any gene: 7. Germline V gene data show CDR1 as MDHEN and CDR2 as SYDVKM. In DNA form, the CDR3 reads TGTGCCAGCAGTTCCCCGACAGGGGGCCGGTATGGCTACACCTTC. Translating it yields CASSSPTGGRYGYTF.

The CDR3 here is CAWSPELNQPQHF. The CDR3 DNA reads TGTGCCTGGAGTCCGGAGCTCAATCAGCCCCAGCATTTT. The V and J genes are TRBV30 and TRBJ1-5; D gene unclear. The V end lost 2 bases, the J end lost 3 bases, and 8 bases lay between the germline ends. This CDR3 comprises 13 residues. Looked up from germline, CDR1 is GTSNPN and CDR2 is SVGIG (reference sequence). Filled out from reference TRBV30 and TRBJ1-5, the complete variable domain reads SQTIHQWPATLVQPVGSPLSLECTVEGTSNPNLYWYRQAAGRGLQLLFYSVGIGQISSEVPQNLSASRPQDRQFILSSKKLLLSDSGFYLCAWSPELNQPQHFGDGTRLSIL.

The gene calls are TRBV28 and TRBJ2-7; no clear D gene. Between the trimmed V and J ends, which lost 3 bases and 9 bases, there was a span of 12 bases. The CDR3 is 12 residues long. CDR1 is MDHEN and CDR2 is SYDVKM in the germline V gene. CDR3 loop: CASSFIEVGQYF. The DNA of the CDR3 is TGTGCCAGCAGTTTCATAGAGGTCGGGCAGTACTTC.

The sample holds a few counts of this clone. The V call is TRBV7-3, the J call TRBJ1-1, with D tentatively TRBD1 (5 bases). V lost 1 base, J lost 8 bases, and 20 bases lay in between. Germline CDR1 SGHTA, CDR2 FQGTGA. The CDR3 consists of 16 residues. DNA of the CDR3: TGTGCCAGCAGCTTAAGTTTGGGGGGGACGGCGGAAGAAGCTTTCTTT. This encodes CASSLSLGGTAEEAFF. The full variable domain, completed using reference TRBV7-3 and TRBJ1-1, is GAGVSQTPSNKVTEKGKYVELRCDPISGHTALYWYRQSLGQGPEFLIYFQGTGAADDSGLPNDRFFAVRPEGSVSTLKIQRTERGDSAVYLCASSLSLGGTAEEAFFGQGTRLTVV.

The CDR3 region is CSATQGANYGYTF. In DNA form, the CDR3 reads TGCAGCGCTACACAGGGGGCTAACTATGGCTACACCTTC. The chain has TRBV29-1 and TRBJ1-2; 8 nucleotides agree with TRBD1. The CDR3 is 13 amino acids. Per the germline V gene, CDR1 is SQVTM and CDR2 is ANQGSEA. Germline trimming cut 7 bases from V and 0 bases from J; bases unmatched to any gene: 4. The whole variable domain, filled in from reference TRBV29-1 and TRBJ1-2, reads SAVISQKPSRDICQRGTSLTIQCQVDSQVTMMFWYRQQPGQSLTLIATANQGSEATYESGFVIDKFPISRPNLTFSTLTVSNMSPEDSSIYLCSATQGANYGYTFGSGTRLTVV.

The chain recombines TRBV30 with TRBJ1-4, with 8 bases lining up with TRBD1. The CDR3 consists of 15 residues. V lost 2 bases, J lost 7 bases, and 9 bases stayed unmatched. CDR1 and CDR2 from the germline V gene are GTSNPN and SVGIG (reference sequence). The CDR3 region has the DNA TGTGCCTGGAGTCGACCAGGGGGCCTCGGTGAAAAACTGTTTTTT. Its protein is CAWSRPGGLGEKLFF.

The chain employs TRBV19 and TRBJ2-3; 7 nucleotides match TRBD1. The CDR3 contains 16 residues. Germline V CDR1 and CDR2: LNHDA, SQIVND (reference sequence). Losses at the gene ends were 6 bases for V and 2 bases for J; bases not matched to a gene: 11. This CDR3 reads CASRDPRDSLTDTQYF. The CDR3 region has the DNA TGTGCCAGTAGGGATCCCCGGGACAGCCTCACAGATACGCAGTATTTT.

The J gene is TRBJ1-4, the V gene TRBV7-8; D remains unclear. The V and J ends lost 2 bases and 7 bases respectively, with 17 bases between them. Germline V gene lookup returns CDR1 SGHVS and CDR2 FQNEAQ. This CDR3 is built from 16 residues. CDR3 amino acids: CASSLSPGTRGEKLFF. CDR3 DNA: TGTGCCAGCAGCTTATCCCCGGGTACCCGAGGTGAAAAACTGTTTTTT.

The V and J genes are TRBV28 and TRBJ1-1; a weak D match, TRBD1 (6 bases). V was shortened by 6 bases and J by 1 base, with 15 bases between the two germline ends. The germline V gene has CDR1 MDHEN and CDR2 SYDVKM. This CDR3 has 15 amino acids. Here the CDR3 DNA reads TGTGCCAGCAGGCCACAGGGAAATTGGAACACTGAAGCTTTCTTT. It is translated as CASRPQGNWNTEAFF.